This TCR beta chain was obtained from a study of glioma-infiltrating T cells after dendritic cell vaccination. Study background: Samples are from glioblastoma patients in Phase I and II dendritic cell vaccine trials. At biweekly intervals, patients got three intradermal dendritic cell vaccine injections.

Primers: 60 V beta forward and 13 J beta reverse. TCRdb's copy holds only in-frame clones and misses some; the assay was immunoSEQ multiplex PCR. The sample has about 99,000 clones; approximately 80% are singletons. Described time point: after dendritic cell vaccination, including at tumor progression/relapse. PBMC sampling occurred before vaccination, two weeks after the third dose, and at progression. Germline CDR1 and CDR2: MDHEN and SYDVKM. With 6 bases removed from V and 3 bases from J, the gap between germline ends came to 15 bases. CDR3 length: 15 residues. The clonotype originates from a human donor with glioblastoma. The material sequenced was blood, taken after dendritic cell vaccination. The chain uses TRBV28 and TRBJ1-5; tentative D call: TRBD1 (6 bases). The CDR3 sequence is CASRVPTGPNQPQHF. CDR3 DNA: TGTGCCAGCAGAGTTCCTACAGGGCCCAATCAGCCCCAGCATTTT. Looking up the rest from reference TRBV28 and TRBJ1-5 gives the full variable domain: DVKVTQSSRYLVKRTGEKVFLECVQDMDHENMFWYRQDPGLGLRLIYFSYDVKMKEKGDIPEGYSVSREKKERFSLILESASTNQTSMYLCASRVPTGPNQPQHFGDGTRLSIL.